The clone carrying this TCR beta chain is medium-sized by share. This sample was taken from a study of T cell repertoires in aging, cancer and after chemotherapy. Multiplex touch-down PCR with TRB-A/B primers amplified rearranged V-D-J TRB sequences. TCRdb reanalysed the multiplex PCR reads using MiXCR and keeps one entry per CDR3 protein. The data hold nearly 11,000 distinct CDR3 sequences, with 25% to 30% observed a single time. The template was genomic DNA from peripheral blood, not RNA. The sequenced material came from blood. This clonotype was sampled from a human donor in good health.

The CDR3 protein is CSVDRGTVYGYTF. In DNA, the CDR3 is TGCAGCGTTGACAGGGGAACCGTCTATGGCTACACCTTC. The rearrangement joins TRBV29-1 to TRBJ1-2, with D tentatively TRBD1 (6 bases). With 3 bases removed from V and 4 bases from J, the gap between germline ends came to 12 bases. The CDR3 loop spans 13 amino acids. The V gene's germline CDR1 is SQVTM and CDR2 ANQGSEA.